What follows are 27 T cell receptor beta chains derived from one specimen sequenced in a study of shared clonotypes between healthy human individuals. Sequencing used immunoSEQ multiplex PCR; TCRdb keeps in-frame clones, though not all of them. The sample records 2 million to 3 million clones, approximately 93% being singletons. The material sequenced was naive CD4+ T cells from PBMCs. Stated subset: CD45RA+ positively selected. All receptors derive from a young man in good health. Some clones in this sample may be carry-over from other donors' samples.

This sequence joins TRBV11-3 and TRBJ2-3; D not resolved. The CDR3 totals 16 residues. Germline V gene data show CDR1 as SGHNT and CDR2 as YENEEA. Trimming pared 5 bases from V and 3 bases from J, leaving 18 bases between. CDR3 protein: CASSRNTRSGTDTQYF. CDR3 DNA sequence: TGTGCCAGCAGCCGCAATACCCGGTCTGGGACAGATACGCAGTATTTT.

In the case of this clone: Distinct nucleotide sequences in the sample also encode this CDR3. This chain connects TRBV11-3 to TRBJ2-2; D ambiguous. Germline V gives CDR1 SGHNT, CDR2 YENEEA. This CDR3 has 14 amino acids. Trimming cost V 3 bases and J 1 base, with 6 bases left between them. In DNA form, the CDR3 reads TGTGCCAGCAGCTTTTCTGGGAACACCGGGGAGCTGTTTTTT. It codes for CASSFSGNTGELFF.

Of note for this clone: The sample carries other DNA sequences with the same CDR3. V and J are TRBV28 and TRBJ1-2, with 7 nucleotides matching TRBD1. The germline V gene encodes CDR1 MDHEN and CDR2 SYDVKM. The CDR3 loop spans 13 amino acids. V trimming: 7 bases; J trimming: 5 bases; junction bases outside the gene matches: 7. The CDR3 sequence: CASTPGGDYGYTF. DNA of the CDR3: TGTGCCAGCACCCCAGGGGGGGATTATGGCTACACCTTC.

The rearrangement joins TRBV4-1 to TRBJ2-5; D might be TRBD1 (5 bases). Germline V gene data show CDR1 as MGHRA and CDR2 as YSYEKL. CDR3 length equals 14 residues. Trimming shortened V by 1 base and J by 3 bases, and 9 bases separated the two germline ends. CDR3 residues: CASSQVGVEETQYF. Here the CDR3 DNA reads TGCGCCAGCAGCCAAGTAGGGGTCGAAGAGACCCAGTACTTC.

V is TRBV7-8 and J is TRBJ1-6, with TRBD1 identical over 8 bases. In germline, CDR1 is SGHVS, CDR2 FQNEAQ. V lost 5 bases to trimming and J lost 9 bases; unmatched junction nucleotides: 12. The CDR3 totals 16 residues. The CDR3, as DNA: TGTGCCAGCAGCACGGACAGGGCCCCTAGGGGTTCACCCCTCCACTTT. It translates to CASSTDRAPRGSPLHF. The whole variable domain, remainder taken from reference TRBV7-8 and TRBJ1-6, is GAGVSQSPRYKVAKRGQDVALRCDPISGHVSLFWYQQALGQGPEFLTYFQNEAQLDKSGLPSDRFFAERPEGSVSTLKIQRTQQEDSAVYLCASSTDRAPRGSPLHFGNGTRLTVT.

The CDR3 bases are TGTGCCAGCAGGCGCGTGGGACTAGCGGGCTCCTACGAGCAGTACTTC. This codes for CASRRVGLAGSYEQYF. The chain uses TRBV2 and TRBJ2-7, with TRBD2 identical over 12 bases. Unmatched junction bases numbered 6, after V lost 6 bases and J lost 0 bases. Germline V CDR1 and CDR2: SNHLY, FYNNEI. The CDR3 length is 16 residues.

For the CDR3, the DNA is TGTGCCAGCAGCCGGGACAGGGGGGGATATGGCTACACCTTC. Protein sequence: CASSRDRGGYGYTF. This rearrangement joins TRBV4-2 to TRBJ1-2; 11 positions agree with TRBD1. V lost 4 bases to trimming and J lost 5 bases; unmatched junction nucleotides: 3. Germline loops: CDR1 LGHNA, CDR2 YNFKEQ. This CDR3 has 14 residues.

The V gene is TRBV6-9, the J gene TRBJ2-1, with a tentative D call TRBD2 (6 bases). The germline V gene encodes CDR1 MNHGY and CDR2 SVAAGI. V lost 6 bases, J lost 9 bases, and 21 bases lay in between. The CDR3 loop spans 15 amino acids. This CDR3 is CASSPGTPTPTEQFF. In DNA form, the CDR3 reads TGTGCCAGCAGCCCGGGGACTCCAACCCCCACTGAGCAGTTCTTC.

The V and J genes are TRBV27 and TRBJ1-2, with 11 bases matching TRBD1. Germline CDR1 MNHEY, CDR2 SMNVEV (reference sequence). Germline trimming cut 6 bases from V and 7 bases from J; bases unmatched to any gene: 1. CDR3 length: 12 amino acids. This CDR3 reads CASRDRGLGYTF. The DNA for the CDR3 is TGTGCCAGCAGGGACAGGGGGCTTGGCTACACCTTC.

This clone was found once. This rearrangement joins TRBV5-1 to TRBJ2-3; D might be TRBD1 (6 bases). The germline V gene has CDR1 SGHRS and CDR2 YFSETQ. This CDR3 comprises 15 residues. V lost 6 bases and J lost 0, with 14 bases in between. CDR3 sequence (DNA): TGCGCCAGCACGGAGACAGGCTCTAGCACAGATACGCAGTATTTT. It encodes CASTETGSSTDTQYF.

The genes are TRBV9 and TRBJ2-1, with D tentatively TRBD2 (5 bases). The germline V and J ends were trimmed by 4 bases and 8 bases, with 19 bases remaining between them. This CDR3 has 15 amino acids. CDR1 and CDR2 (germline): SGDLS, YYNGEE. CDR3 sequence: CASSPLPKLVDEQFF. In DNA, the CDR3 is TGTGCCAGCAGCCCACTGCCCAAACTAGTTGATGAGCAGTTCTTC.

The rearrangement links TRBV5-1 to TRBJ2-3; D possibly corresponds to TRBD2 (5 bases). This CDR3 comprises 15 residues. The germline V gene has CDR1 SGHRS and CDR2 YFSETQ. The V gene lost 0 bases and the J gene lost 8 bases, with 16 bases spanning the gap. The CDR3 protein is CASSLAAAEAGTQYF. The CDR3 DNA reads TGCGCCAGCAGCTTGGCGGCGGCGGAGGCGGGTACGCAGTATTTT.

The chain carries TRBV14 and TRBJ2-2; 7 nucleotides agree with TRBD2. The CDR3 is 16 amino acids. V shed 3 bases and J 5 bases; nucleotides not matched to a gene: 9. Germline V lookup: CDR1 SGHDN, CDR2 FVKESK. DNA of the CDR3: TGTGCCAGCAGCCATTTCCGGACTAGGGGTACCGGGGAGCTGTTTTTT. Protein sequence: CASSHFRTRGTGELFF.

This chain links TRBV5-1 with TRBJ2-7; 9 nucleotides match TRBD1. CDR3 size: 17 residues. Germline V lookup: CDR1 SGHRS, CDR2 YFSETQ. V lost 4 bases, J lost 5 bases, and 16 bases stayed unmatched. The CDR3 loop reads CASSPQGAGVSYDEQYF. CDR3 in DNA: TGCGCCAGCAGCCCACAGGGGGCGGGAGTTTCGTACGACGAGCAGTACTTC.

This clone was seen more than once but under ten times. The chain uses TRBV28 and TRBJ2-7; D perhaps matches TRBD1 (6 bases). Deletions cut 6 bases from V and 2 bases from J, with 14 bases between. The CDR3 is 14 residues long. In germline, CDR1 is MDHEN, CDR2 SYDVKM. The CDR3 DNA follows: TGTGCCAGCAGAGAACTAGGGGGTACCTACGAGCAGTACTTC. As protein: CASRELGGTYEQYF.

V is TRBV5-1 and J is TRBJ2-6, with a tentative D call TRBD1 (6 bases). Germline V gene sequence: CDR1 SGHRS, CDR2 YFSETQ. The V and J ends lost 4 bases and 2 bases respectively, with 13 bases between them. The CDR3 loop spans 16 amino acids. The CDR3: CASSIPQGPGANVLTF. In DNA, the CDR3 is TGCGCCAGCAGCATCCCACAGGGACCTGGGGCCAACGTCCTGACTTTC.

This sequence joins TRBV28 and TRBJ2-3; 10 nucleotides line up with TRBD1. J was trimmed by 6 bases and V by 7 bases; bases with no gene match: 10. Germline CDR1 reads MDHEN; CDR2 reads SYDVKM. This CDR3 is 15 amino acids long. For the CDR3, the DNA is TGTGCCAGCAACCAAAGACAGGGGGCCTGGGATACGCAGTATTTT. It yields the protein CASNQRQGAWDTQYF.

The chain has TRBV21-1 and TRBJ1-3; TRBD1 reflects the table's D call only, with no check against the DNA. TRBV21-1 is given as a pseudogene. CDR3 length equals 15 residues. The CDR3 DNA reads TGTGCCAGCAGCCCTCGGACAGGGGCTGGAAACACCATATATTTT. This translates into CASSPRTGAGNTIYF.

This clone was detected only once. The genes are TRBV7-9 and TRBJ2-1; 7 bases map to TRBD2. The CDR3 contains 14 residues. The germline gives CDR1 SEHNR, CDR2 FQNEAQ (reference sequence). The ends lost 7 bases at V and 5 bases at J; junction bases unmatched: 8. Here the CDR3 DNA reads TGTGCCAGCACTTGGCTAGCGGTTAACAATGAGCAGTTCTTC. Its protein product is CASTWLAVNNEQFF.

The V call is TRBV7-2, the J call TRBJ1-1, with D possibly being TRBD1 (6 bases). Trimming removed 5 bases at V and 2 bases at J, with 12 bases between. The CDR3 has 14 amino acids. The germline CDR1 and CDR2 sequences are SGHTA and FQGNSA. The chain's CDR3 is CASSLGTINTEAFF. In DNA, the CDR3 is TGTGCCAGCAGCCTTGGGACAATCAACACTGAAGCTTTCTTT.

The V gene is TRBV11-2, the J gene TRBJ1-4; D is uncertain. Trimming stripped 1 base from V and 0 bases from J, with 6 bases between. CDR3 length equals 15 residues. The germline gives CDR1 SGHAT, CDR2 FQNNGV. In DNA, the CDR3 is TGTGCCAGCAGCTTAGCTTCTGCAACTAATGAAAAACTGTTTTTT. As protein: CASSLASATNEKLFF.

For this clone: Other DNA sequences within the sample encode an identical CDR3. The rearrangement uses TRBV30 and TRBJ1-2; D not resolved. The V and J ends lost 1 base and 2 bases respectively, with 8 bases between them. The CDR3 length is 13 residues. Per germline, CDR1 GTSNPN and CDR2 SVGIG (reference sequence). CDR3 bases: TGTGCCTGGAGTGGAGGGCCGAACTATGGCTACACCTTC. This codes for CAWSGGPNYGYTF.

V usage is TRBV11-3 and J usage is TRBJ1-2; D gene uncertain. This CDR3 region has 17 residues. The germline V and J ends were trimmed by 0 bases and 0 bases, with 14 bases remaining between them. The germline CDR1 and CDR2 sequences are SGHNT and YENEEA. In DNA form, the CDR3 reads TGTGCCAGCAGCTTAGACCCCACCGGTCGAACTAACTATGGCTACACCTTC. As protein: CASSLDPTGRTNYGYTF.

The chain carries TRBV7-3 and TRBJ2-6; the D gene is possibly TRBD2 (6 bases). V was cut by 0 bases and J by 2 bases, with 8 bases left in between. CDR3 length equals 16 residues. Germline CDR1 and CDR2: SGHTA and FQGTGA. Here the CDR3 DNA reads TGTGCCAGCAGCTTAACAGGGGAGGCTGGGGCCAACGTCCTGACTTTC. Protein sequence: CASSLTGEAGANVLTF.

The rearrangement links TRBV4-2 to TRBJ2-3; 13 bases align to TRBD2. The V gene's germline CDR1 is LGHNA and CDR2 YNFKEQ. The CDR3 loop spans 18 amino acids. V was clipped by 3 bases and J by 6 bases; unmatched bases: 12. CDR3 amino acids: CASSQAPTSGRSGDTQYF. In nucleotides, the CDR3 is TGTGCCAGCAGCCAGGCCCCGACTAGCGGGAGGTCGGGGGATACGCAGTATTTT.

This chain connects TRBV5-1 to TRBJ2-7, with TRBD2 identical over 14 bases. Germline-derived CDR1 and CDR2 are SGHRS and YFSETQ. V shed 4 bases and J 5 bases; nucleotides not matched to a gene: 26. This CDR3 region has 22 residues. The CDR3 DNA reads as TGCGCCAGCAGCCGGGACCCCCGGGACAGGCGGAGACTAGCGGGAGGGGGAGACGAGCAGTACTTC. Its protein is CASSRDPRDRRRLAGGGDEQYF.

This clone has just one count. V is TRBV27 and J is TRBJ1-4; 8 nucleotides match TRBD1. Germline V gives CDR1 MNHEY, CDR2 SMNVEV (reference sequence). Trimming at V came to 10 bases and at J to 8 bases, leaving 9 bases not matched to a gene. The CDR3 spans 13 residues. The CDR3 here is CATLGQGGEKLFF. The CDR3 DNA is TGTGCCACCTTAGGACAGGGCGGAGAAAAACTGTTTTTT. Full variable domain (rest looked up from reference TRBV27 and TRBJ1-4): EAQVTQNPRYLITVTGKKLTVTCSQNMNHEYMSWYRQDPGLGLRQIYYSMNVEVTDKGDVPEGYKVSRKEKRNFPLILESPSPNQTSLYFCATLGQGGEKLFFGSGTQLSVL.